What follows are 24 T cell receptor beta chains derived from one specimen sequenced in a study of blood T cell repertoires in COVID-19. Some clones are missing from TCRdb's copy, which holds only in-frame ones; the method was immunoSEQ multiplex PCR. The sample holds 120,000 or so clones; about 86% are singletons and the top ten take more than 5%. Sequencing was performed on peripheral blood. These TCRs come from a man older than 75 with active or convalescent COVID-19.

Only a few counts were recorded for this clone. This chain uses TRBV19 with TRBJ1-4; 7 nucleotides agree with TRBD1. The CDR3 loop spans 17 amino acids. The germline gives CDR1 LNHDA, CDR2 SQIVND (reference sequence). The ends lost 0 bases at V and 5 bases at J; junction bases unmatched: 9. The CDR3 sequence is CASSIDQTGQRNEKLFF. In DNA, the CDR3 is TGTGCCAGTAGTATAGATCAGACGGGACAGCGGAATGAAAAACTGTTTTTT.

In its sample, this clone was seen a few times. This sequence joins TRBV19 and TRBJ1-2; 8 bases are a match to TRBD1. Losses at the gene ends were 6 bases for V and 2 bases for J; bases not matched to a gene: 5. The germline CDR1 and CDR2 sequences are LNHDA and SQIVND (reference sequence). CDR3 size: 14 residues. The CDR3 reads CASRDRGRNYGYTF. The CDR3 nucleotides read TGTGCCAGTAGAGACAGGGGAAGAAACTATGGCTACACCTTC.

The rearrangement joins TRBV20-1 to TRBJ1-4; the D is unclear. CDR1 and CDR2 (germline): DFQATT, SNEGSKA (reference sequence). The ends were cut back, 5 bases at V and 8 bases at J, with 9 bases in the middle. The CDR3 length is 11 residues. CDR3 loop: CSAEGVEKLFF. CDR3 nucleotide sequence: TGCAGTGCTGAAGGAGTAGAAAAACTGTTTTTT.

The gene calls are TRBV7-3 and TRBJ2-1; maybe TRBD1 (5 bases). The ends were cut back, 2 bases at V and 3 bases at J, with 14 bases in the middle. This CDR3 is built from 16 residues. Germline CDR1 SGHTA, CDR2 FQGTGA. CDR3 in amino acids: CASSLGAAIDYNEQFF. CDR3 DNA sequence: TGTGCCAGCAGCTTAGGGGCAGCGATCGACTACAATGAGCAGTTCTTC.

The rearrangement uses TRBV19 and TRBJ2-3; 8 bases agree with TRBD1. This CDR3 has 16 amino acids. Trimming cost V 2 bases and J 4 bases; bases outside gene matches: 8. CDR1 LNHDA and CDR2 SQIVND come from the germline V gene (reference sequence). The CDR3 DNA follows: TGTGCCAGTAGTATACAGGGGGCTTCCGTACCAGATACGCAGTATTTT. Its protein product is CASSIQGASVPDTQYF.

This chain joins TRBV7-8 and TRBJ2-7; 8 bases align to TRBD1. The trim removed 5 bases at V and 3 bases at J, leaving 6 bases unmatched. This CDR3 has 14 amino acids. Germline V gene data show CDR1 as SGHVS and CDR2 as FQNEAQ. CDR3 loop: CASSPTGAFYEQYF. Here the CDR3 DNA reads TGTGCCAGCAGCCCGACAGGGGCCTTCTACGAGCAGTACTTC.

This rearrangement joins TRBV6-1 to TRBJ2-3, with TRBD2 as a possible D gene (5 bases). From germline, CDR1 is MNHNS and CDR2 SASEGT. Trimming took 1 base from V and 6 from J, leaving 11 bases between them. This CDR3 contains 14 residues. The CDR3 nucleotides are TGTGCCAGCAGTGAAGTGTCCAAGCGGGATACGCAGTATTTT. This sequence encodes CASSEVSKRDTQYF.

This chain links TRBV6-5 with TRBJ1-5; 9 bases line up with TRBD1. V gave up 9 bases and J gave up 6 bases; unmatched junction bases: 6. The germline CDR1 and CDR2 sequences are MNHEY and SVGAGI. This CDR3 region has 13 residues. The CDR3 reads CASRQGGSQPQHF. The CDR3 DNA reads as TGTGCCAGTCGACAGGGGGGGTCTCAGCCCCAGCATTTT.

This clone has just a few counts. The CDR3 region is CASRPTVSGLNNEQFF. In nucleotides, the CDR3 is TGTGCCAGCAGGCCAACAGTGTCGGGACTAAACAATGAGCAGTTCTTC. The rearrangement links TRBV14 to TRBJ2-1; 7 bases align to TRBD2. Losses at the gene ends were 6 bases for V and 5 bases for J; bases not matched to a gene: 13. The CDR3 is 16 amino acids. Germline V CDR1 and CDR2: SGHDN, FVKESK.

This clone was detected a few times. This sequence joins TRBV9 and TRBJ1-5; D not certain. The V end lost 0 bases, the J end lost 7 bases, and 8 bases lay between the germline ends. The V gene's germline CDR1 is SGDLS and CDR2 YYNGEE. The CDR3 has 13 amino acids. The CDR3 coding sequence is TGTGCCAGCAGCGTAGATGAGGGCCAGCCCCAGCATTTT. It codes for CASSVDEGQPQHF.

J is TRBJ1-1 and V is TRBV19; the match to TRBD1 covers 9 bases. This CDR3 has 14 amino acids. Unmatched junction bases numbered 5, after V lost 5 bases and J lost 4 bases. Germline loops: CDR1 LNHDA, CDR2 SQIVND (reference sequence). CDR3 sequence reads: CASSAWTGATEAFF. The CDR3 bases are TGTGCCAGTAGTGCCTGGACAGGGGCCACTGAAGCTTTCTTT.

The genes are TRBV19 and TRBJ1-5, with a weak D call TRBD1 (5 bases). The CDR3 runs 15 residues. Trimming left V 3 bases short and J 0 bases short, with 9 bases between. Germline V gives CDR1 LNHDA, CDR2 SQIVND (reference sequence). CDR3 bases: TGTGCCAGTAGTATGATAGGGGCTAGCAATCAGCCCCAGCATTTT. As protein: CASSMIGASNQPQHF.

The chain has TRBV4-2 and TRBJ1-2; maybe TRBD1 (6 bases). The V gene's germline CDR1 is LGHNA and CDR2 YNFKEQ. Trimming removed 2 bases at V and 2 bases at J, with 12 bases between. The CDR3 is 15 amino acids. The CDR3 here is CASSQKPGTNYGYTF. The CDR3 DNA sequence: TGTGCCAGCAGCCAAAAACCCGGGACAAACTATGGCTACACCTTC.

This sequence joins TRBV18 and TRBJ1-1; possible D gene TRBD1, 5 bases. The V gene lost 2 bases and the J gene lost 5 bases, with 21 bases spanning the gap. The CDR3 contains 17 residues. Germline lookup yields CDR1 KGHSH and CDR2 LQKENI. The CDR3 nucleotides are TGTGCCAGCTCACCATCAGAACCAGGGATCGCGGTAACTGAAGCTTTCTTT. This encodes CASSPSEPGIAVTEAFF.

This clone has only one observation. This chain connects TRBV5-8 to TRBJ2-3; 10 bases match TRBD2. After removal of 3 bases from V and 8 bases from J, the junction contained 12 bases not matched to a gene. CDR1 SGHTS and CDR2 YDEGEE come from the germline V gene. CDR3 length equals 16 residues. For the CDR3, the DNA is TGTGCCAGCAGCTATTCCGGGACTAGCGCCCCCGGTACGCAGTATTTT. It encodes CASSYSGTSAPGTQYF.

This clone came up once. The rearrangement joins TRBV4-3 to TRBJ2-2, with TRBD1 matching over 8 bases. Germline V gene sequence: CDR1 LGHNA, CDR2 YSLEER. V gave up 4 bases and J gave up 6 bases; unmatched junction bases: 1. The CDR3 totals 13 residues. The CDR3 nucleotides read TGCGCCAGCAGCCGGACAGGGTCCGGGGAGCTGTTTTTT. This sequence encodes CASSRTGSGELFF.

J is TRBJ2-2 and V is TRBV6-4; 7 bases are a match to TRBD1. This CDR3 spans 13 amino acids. Germline values: CDR1 MRHNA, CDR2 SNTAGT. Trimming removed 5 bases from V and 5 bases from J; junction bases left unmatched: 2. In DNA form, the CDR3 reads TGTGCCAGCAGTCCACAGGGGACCGGGGAGCTGTTTTTT. Protein product: CASSPQGTGELFF.

Only one count was recorded for this clone. The CDR3 coding sequence is TGCGCCAGCAGCCAAGATGGGCAGGGGGGCCCTAATGAAAAACTGTTTTTT. Translation: CASSQDGQGGPNEKLFF. The chain combines TRBV4-3 with TRBJ1-4; TRBD1 matches 7 bases. The CDR3 sequence is 17 residues long. V trimming: 0 bases; J trimming: 3 bases; junction bases outside the gene matches: 7. Germline CDR1 and CDR2: LGHNA and YSLEER.

This chain connects TRBV29-1 to TRBJ2-5, with D possibly being TRBD2 (6 bases). Looked up from germline, CDR1 is SQVTM and CDR2 is ANQGSEA. V shed 7 bases and J shed 4 bases, with 10 bases lying between them. This CDR3 comprises 11 residues. CDR3 in DNA: TGCAGCGCGCGGGGAGGAGAGACCCAGTACTTC. The encoded protein is CSARGGETQYF.

V usage is TRBV27 and J usage is TRBJ1-2; 7 bases fit TRBD1. CDR1 and CDR2 (germline): MNHEY, SMNVEV (reference sequence). CDR3 length: 15 residues. V trimming: 6 bases; J trimming: 0 bases; junction bases outside the gene matches: 7. CDR3 nucleotides: TGTGCCAGCAGCCCCTACGACAGGGCTAACTATGGCTACACCTTC. Protein: CASSPYDRANYGYTF.

CDR3 residues: CASSVEGSWGTDTQYF. The CDR3 coding sequence is TGTGCCAGCAGCGTAGAAGGTAGCTGGGGCACAGATACGCAGTATTTT. V and J are TRBV9 and TRBJ2-3, with no clear D. CDR1 is SGDLS and CDR2 is YYNGEE in the germline V gene. CDR3 length: 16 amino acids. V lost 0 bases to trimming and J lost 1 base, with 12 bases between them.

The rearrangement uses TRBV7-2 and TRBJ1-5, with D tentatively TRBD1 (5 bases). This CDR3 is 15 amino acids long. Germline CDR1 and CDR2: SGHTA and FQGNSA. V was trimmed by 5 bases and J by 2 bases, leaving 13 bases between them. The CDR3 reads CASSADRDRNQPQHF. CDR3 DNA: TGTGCCAGCAGCGCTGACAGAGACCGCAATCAGCCCCAGCATTTT.

This clone was detected a few times. V is TRBV7-2 and J is TRBJ2-7; 9 bases line up with TRBD1. Unmatched junction bases numbered 2, after V lost 5 bases and J lost 0 bases. The CDR3 sequence is 14 residues long. Germline CDR1 is SGHTA and CDR2 is FQGNSA. The CDR3 DNA reads as TGTGCCAGCAGCAGACAGGGGGACTCCTACGAGCAGTACTTC. Encoded protein: CASSRQGDSYEQYF.

CDR3 in amino acids: CASSQVGLSSGNTIYF. CDR3 DNA sequence: TGTGCCAGCAGCCAGGTGGGCTTAAGCTCTGGAAACACCATATATTTT. The chain employs TRBV9 and TRBJ1-3; D gene unclear. V shed 4 bases and J shed 0 bases, with 14 bases lying between them. This CDR3 spans 16 amino acids. Germline V gene lookup returns CDR1 SGDLS and CDR2 YYNGEE.